Listed here are 14 T cell receptor beta chains from one sample, sequenced in a study of blood T cells in healthy people across ages. The use of a sample-barcoded 5' primer and a J-beta primer mix characterized a second PCR of about 7 to 12 cycles. TCRdb redid the calling of the 5' RACE reads with MiXCR, one entry per CDR3 protein. The data show hundreds of thousands of distinct CDR3 sequences, with around 25% seen just once and 9.4% held by the top ten. These data were likewise used in another study, on T cells of mothers and their children.

The sequenced sample consisted of blood. These receptors were obtained from a boy between 10 and 17 years old in good health.

V is TRBV29-1 and J is TRBJ2-6; TRBD1 might be the D (5 bases). The ends were cut back, 4 bases at V and 2 bases at J, with 12 bases in the middle. CDR1 is SQVTM, CDR2 ANQGSEA, per germline. The CDR3 has 15 amino acids. DNA for the CDR3: TGCAGCGTTGTGGTGGGGCGCCCTGGGGCCAACGTCCTGACTTTC. Protein: CSVVVGRPGANVLTF. Drawing the rest from reference TRBV29-1 and TRBJ2-6, the complete variable domain is SAVISQKPSRDICQRGTSLTIQCQVDSQVTMMFWYRQQPGQSLTLIATANQGSEATYESGFVIDKFPISRPNLTFSTLTVSNMSPEDSSIYLCSVVVGRPGANVLTFGAGSRLTVL.

This sequence joins TRBV2 and TRBJ1-4, with TRBD1 identical over 8 bases. This CDR3 region has 14 residues. Germline CDR1 is SNHLY and CDR2 is FYNNEI. After removal of 7 bases from V and 8 bases from J, the junction contained 9 bases not matched to a gene. The CDR3 nucleotides read TGTGCCAGCACGAGACAGGGGTTAAAGGAAAAACTGTTTTTT. It encodes CASTRQGLKEKLFF.

The chain combines TRBV7-3 with TRBJ2-3, with D unclear. With 5 bases removed from V and 12 bases from J, the gap between germline ends came to 24 bases. Germline values: CDR1 SGHTA, CDR2 FQGTGA. This CDR3 spans 15 amino acids. CDR3 sequence: CASSMNVVGRLFQYF. CDR3 nucleotides: TGTGCCAGCAGCATGAACGTCGTTGGCCGCCTATTCCAGTATTTT.

The J gene is TRBJ1-2, the V gene TRBV6-5; D call uncertain. Looked up from germline, CDR1 is MNHEY and CDR2 is SVGAGI. With 5 bases removed from V and 5 bases from J, the gap between germline ends came to 15 bases. The CDR3 spans 14 residues. CDR3: CASSGSTLTYGYTF. The DNA for the CDR3 is TGTGCCAGCAGTGGATCCACTTTGACTTATGGCTACACCTTC.

The table lists this clonotype with a few counts. The J gene is TRBJ2-1, the V gene TRBV14; TRBD2 is a possible D gene (5 bases). This CDR3 contains 14 residues. CDR1 and CDR2 from the germline V gene are SGHDN and FVKESK. Trimming cost V 3 bases and J 9 bases, with 15 bases left between them. CDR3 residues: CASSQDSLRAEQFF. CDR3 bases: TGTGCCAGCAGCCAGGACTCGTTGCGGGCTGAGCAGTTCTTC.

The chain carries TRBV29-1 and TRBJ2-3; possibly TRBD1 for D (6 bases). This CDR3 contains 15 residues. V dropped 4 bases and J dropped 3 bases, with 17 bases sitting between them. Germline CDR1 reads SQVTM; CDR2 reads ANQGSEA. This CDR3 is CSVGGNGQRTDTQYF. DNA for the CDR3: TGCAGCGTTGGGGGGAACGGACAGCGTACAGATACGCAGTATTTT.

The V and J genes are TRBV9 and TRBJ1-2; D not certain. V lost 0 bases, J lost 6 bases, and 15 bases lay in between. Germline CDR1 and CDR2: SGDLS and YYNGEE. CDR3 length: 15 amino acids. CDR3 nucleotides: TGTGCCAGCAGCGTAGTAAACTCCCTAGGTGATGGCTACACCTTC. As protein: CASSVVNSLGDGYTF.

The CDR3: CASSQDPVSGGSYQETQYF. CDR3 DNA: TGTGCCAGCAGCCAAGATCCGGTTAGCGGGGGTTCTTATCAAGAGACCCAGTACTTC. The chain has TRBV4-2 and TRBJ2-5, with 9 nucleotides matching TRBD2. V shed 0 bases and J 2 bases; nucleotides not matched to a gene: 13. The germline V gene encodes CDR1 LGHNA and CDR2 YNFKEQ. This CDR3 region has 19 residues.

The table lists this clonotype with a count of one. This sequence joins TRBV7-9 and TRBJ2-1; TRBD2 aligns across 9 bases. In germline, CDR1 is SEHNR, CDR2 FQNEAQ (reference sequence). CDR3 length: 15 residues. The trim removed 6 bases at V and 5 bases at J, leaving 8 bases unmatched. This CDR3 is CASSYGTSSNNEQFF. In DNA form, the CDR3 reads TGTGCCAGCAGTTACGGGACTAGCAGCAACAATGAGCAGTTCTTC.

This chain links TRBV7-2 with TRBJ2-5, with 7 bases that match TRBD2. The DNA matches TRBJ2-1 better at its end, which makes the J call doubtful. Germline V CDR1 and CDR2: SGHTA, FQGNSA. CDR3 length: 17 amino acids. CDR3 DNA: TGTGCCAGCAGCTTATCTGGGGGAGGGCCCCCTCCCAATGAGCAGTTCTTC. Translation gives CASSLSGGGPPPNEQFF.

This clonotype was seen a handful of times. The V and J genes are TRBV29-1 and TRBJ2-7; D is ambiguous. CDR1 and CDR2 (germline): SQVTM, ANQGSEA. CDR3 length equals 14 residues. The V end was cut by 7 bases, the J end by 6 bases, with 22 bases between. The DNA of the CDR3 is TGCAGCGCTTCCGTGGACGTACTCATATCCGAGCAGTACTTC. It specifies CSASVDVLISEQYF.

V is TRBV5-1 and J is TRBJ2-1; the match to TRBD2 covers 10 bases. CDR3 length: 16 residues. J lost 5 bases, V lost 4 bases, and 9 bases had no gene match. CDR1 and CDR2 (germline): SGHRS, YFSETQ. CDR3 sequence reads: CASSRGGSGRNNEQFF. Here the CDR3 DNA reads TGCGCCAGCAGCCGGGGTGGTAGCGGGAGGAACAATGAGCAGTTCTTC.

The chain carries TRBV4-3 and TRBJ1-2; 10 bases fit TRBD1. This CDR3 region has 15 residues. Germline-derived CDR1 and CDR2 are LGHNA and YSLEER. The V gene end was trimmed by 1 base and the J gene end by 8 bases; junction bases not matched to a gene: 7. CDR3 amino acids: CASSQGETGGRGYTF. CDR3 DNA: TGCGCCAGCAGCCAAGGCGAGACAGGGGGCCGGGGCTACACCTTC.

This clonotype appeared a few times. The chain joins TRBV24-1 to TRBJ2-5; D unresolved. The closer fit of TRBJ2-1 to the DNA end suggests the J call may be wrong. Germline lookup yields CDR1 KGHDR and CDR2 SFDVKD. The CDR3 covers 16 residues. For the CDR3, the DNA is TGTGCCACCAGTGATCAAAACGGCAGGCTATGCAATGAGCAGTTCTTC. It encodes CATSDQNGRLCNEQFF.